This entry describes one T cell receptor beta chain. Combining a sample-barcoded 5' primer with a J-beta primer mix, a second PCR ran for about 7 to 12 cycles. From the 5' RACE reads, TCRdb called clonotypes with MiXCR, one entry per CDR3 protein. The sample includes roughly 800,000 distinct CDR3 sequences, under 40% of them seen just once. These data originate in a study of blood T cells in healthy people across ages. The sample was blood. The receptor was derived from a man aged 18 to 35 in good health.

The CDR3 protein is CASRGSDRGRPNEQYF. In DNA, the CDR3 is TGTGCCAGCAGGGGGTCGGACAGGGGTAGGCCGAATGAGCAGTACTTC. The chain is built from TRBV14 and TRBJ2-5; TRBD1 matches 9 bases. CDR1 is SGHDN and CDR2 is FVKESK in the germline V gene. V lost 6 bases to trimming and J lost 11 bases; unmatched junction nucleotides: 19. The CDR3 loop spans 16 amino acids.